Following are 30 T cell receptor beta chains from one sample sequenced in a study of vaccination and CD4 T cells after COVID-19. Sequencing of DNA taken from cultured CD4+ T cells relied on the Oncomine TCR Beta short-read assay. TCRdb ran MiXCR on the PCR reads and lists one entry per CDR3 protein. The data show a few thousand distinct CDR3 sequences, under 60% seen once. As to treatment: roughly ten-day PBMC culture with coronavirus spike peptide pools or control peptides (ViraFEST assay). Which antigens these TCRs recognize remains unknown. Sequenced input: CD4+ T cells from blood, cultured in vitro. Receptors were obtained from a human donor who had recovered from COVID-19.

V is TRBV20-1 and J is TRBJ2-1, with TRBD1 as a possible D gene (6 bases). Trimming took 6 bases from V and 2 from J, leaving 14 bases between them. This CDR3 has 14 amino acids. CDR1 is DFQATT, CDR2 SNEGSKA, per germline (reference sequence). The CDR3 sequence is CSAWGRPAYNEQFF. The CDR3 DNA sequence: TGCAGTGCATGGGGGCGGCCGGCCTACAATGAGCAGTTCTTC.

This sequence joins TRBV20-1 and TRBJ2-3, with 7 bases lining up with TRBD1. Germline V gene lookup returns CDR1 DFQATT and CDR2 SNEGSKA (reference sequence). This CDR3 has 14 residues. The V segment lost 6 bases and the J segment 2 bases; nucleotides outside the gene matches: 8. The CDR3 DNA follows: TGCAGTGCAGACCCTGGACAGGCCACAGATACGCAGTATTTT. This sequence encodes CSADPGQATDTQYF.

The chain has TRBV20-1 and TRBJ2-3; 7 nucleotides match TRBD1. The CDR3 is 16 amino acids. Per the germline V gene, CDR1 is DFQATT and CDR2 is SNEGSKA (reference sequence). J gave up 4 bases and V 5 bases, and 15 bases lay outside the gene matches. The DNA of the CDR3 is TGCAGTGCTCCCTATGGAACAGGGGATCGTGCAGATACGCAGTATTTT. This sequence encodes CSAPYGTGDRADTQYF.

This chain uses TRBV10-3 with TRBJ1-1; TRBD1 is a possible D gene (5 bases). The V gene's germline CDR1 is ENHRY and CDR2 SYGVKD. Trimming removed 2 bases at V and 8 bases at J, with 12 bases between. The CDR3 has 13 amino acids. DNA of the CDR3: TGTGCCATCAGTGAGACTGAGACAGCAGAAGCTTTCTTT. Residues: CAISETETAEAFF.

V and J are TRBV7-9 and TRBJ2-5; D not certain. The CDR3 loop spans 13 amino acids. Germline V gives CDR1 SEHNR, CDR2 FQNEAQ (reference sequence). Trimming left V 1 base short and J 5 bases short, with 8 bases between. The chain's CDR3 is CASSLGNSETQYF. The CDR3 region has the DNA TGTGCCAGCAGCTTAGGAAATTCGGAGACCCAGTACTTC.

The CDR3 coding sequence is TGCAGTGCTAGAGTGGGGGGTAGCACAGATACGCAGTATTTT. It codes for CSARVGGSTDTQYF. The gene calls are TRBV20-1 and TRBJ2-3; TRBD2 might be the D (6 bases). V shed 1 base and J shed 0 bases, with 8 bases lying between them. Germline CDR1 reads DFQATT; CDR2 reads SNEGSKA (reference sequence). The CDR3 loop spans 14 amino acids.

A few counts support this clonotype. The chain is built from TRBV2 and TRBJ1-1, with D possibly matching TRBD1 (5 bases). Per the germline V gene, CDR1 is SNHLY and CDR2 is FYNNEI. Trimming left V 7 bases short and J 4 bases short, with 13 bases between. The CDR3 spans 13 residues. The DNA of the CDR3 is TGTGCCAGCACCGCCGAGAGGGGCACTGAAGCTTTCTTT. This gives the protein CASTAERGTEAFF.

The gene calls are TRBV28 and TRBJ2-7; 10 bases align to TRBD1. The CDR3 has 16 amino acids. From germline, CDR1 is MDHEN and CDR2 SYDVKM. The V segment lost 5 bases and the J segment 2 bases; nucleotides outside the gene matches: 9. The CDR3 DNA is TGTGCCAGCAGTATTTTACCGGGACAGGGGACCTACGAGCAGTACTTC. Protein sequence: CASSILPGQGTYEQYF.

The V gene is TRBV19, the J gene TRBJ1-1; a weak D match, TRBD1 (5 bases). The germline V gene has CDR1 LNHDA and CDR2 SQIVND (reference sequence). The CDR3 covers 14 residues. V was pared by 1 base and J by 4 bases, with 10 bases between. This CDR3 is CASSIVGVGTEAFF. The CDR3, as DNA: TGTGCCAGTAGTATAGTGGGGGTCGGCACTGAAGCTTTCTTT.

There are a few counts of this clonotype. The rearrangement uses TRBV27 and TRBJ2-1, with TRBD2 matching over 9 bases. V trimming: 8 bases; J trimming: 4 bases; junction bases outside the gene matches: 12. This CDR3 is built from 16 residues. CDR1 MNHEY and CDR2 SMNVEV come from the germline V gene (reference sequence). The CDR3 spells CASGSYPAGGYNEQFF. CDR3 DNA: TGTGCCAGCGGATCCTACCCAGCGGGGGGTTACAATGAGCAGTTCTTC.

The V and J genes are TRBV30 and TRBJ2-5, with D hard to call. The CDR3 loop spans 11 amino acids. Trimming left V 0 bases short and J 5 bases short, with 4 bases between. Germline lookup yields CDR1 GTSNPN and CDR2 SVGIG (reference sequence). The CDR3 reads CAWSVFETQYF. For the CDR3, the DNA is TGTGCCTGGAGTGTATTCGAGACCCAGTACTTC.

This clonotype has a handful of counts. This rearrangement joins TRBV6-2 or TRBV6-3 to TRBJ2-5; 7 bases agree with TRBD2. V shed 6 bases, J shed 4 bases, and the junction held 5 bases outside the gene matches. Germline loops: CDR1 MNHEY, CDR2 SVGEGT. There are 13 residues in the CDR3. DNA of the CDR3: TGTGCCAGCAGGGGGGGGAGGGGAGAGACCCAGTACTTC. Its translation: CASRGGRGETQYF.

The chain couples TRBV7-3 to TRBJ2-5; 12 bases line up with TRBD2. This CDR3 spans 18 amino acids. The germline gives CDR1 SGHTA, CDR2 FQGTGA. J lost 5 bases, V lost 2 bases, and 12 bases had no gene match. The CDR3 loop is CASSLGTSGLVLVETQYF. DNA for the CDR3: TGTGCCAGCAGCTTAGGGACTAGCGGGCTCGTTTTGGTGGAGACCCAGTACTTC.

The V call is TRBV21-1, the J call TRBJ2-2; the table gives TRBD1 as D, unverified against the DNA. TRBV21-1 is reported as a pseudogene. This CDR3 is built from 18 residues. The CDR3: CASRDKDRGTRVAGELFF. The CDR3 region has the DNA TGTGCCAGCAGGGATAAGGACAGGGGGACTAGGGTCGCCGGGGAGCTGTTTTTT.

This clonotype was seen a handful of times. The chain combines TRBV7-2 with TRBJ2-5, with 15 bases aligning to TRBD2. V lost 7 bases and J lost 5; bases outside the gene matches: 14. Germline V gene data show CDR1 as SGHTA and CDR2 as FQGNSA. The CDR3 has 18 amino acids. The CDR3 sequence: CASKPKGLAGGLWETQYF. CDR3 nucleotide sequence: TGTGCCAGCAAACCCAAAGGACTAGCGGGGGGGCTCTGGGAGACCCAGTACTTC. The entire variable domain, with the rest obtained from reference TRBV7-2 and TRBJ2-5, is as follows: GAGVSQSPSNKVTEKGKDVELRCDPISGHTALYWYRQSLGQGLEFLIYFQGNSAPDKSGLPSDRFSAERTGGSVSTLTIQRTQQEDSAVYLCASKPKGLAGGLWETQYFGPGTRLLVL.

This clonotype was detected a few times. The CDR3 bases are TGTGCCAGCAGCTCGGGGGGCACTGAAGCTTTCTTT. Translated, it gives CASSSGGTEAFF. V gene TRBV7-9 combines with J gene TRBJ1-1, with D tentatively TRBD1 (5 bases). This CDR3 is 12 amino acids long. Trimming removed 4 bases from V and 4 bases from J, with 7 bases in between. CDR1 is SEHNR and CDR2 is FQNEAQ in the germline V gene (reference sequence).

This clonotype occurred a few times. V is TRBV20-1 and J is TRBJ1-6; TRBD1 might be the D (6 bases). Trimming pared 1 base from V and 9 bases from J, leaving 13 bases between. Looked up from germline, CDR1 is DFQATT and CDR2 is SNEGSKA (reference sequence). CDR3 size: 14 residues. As DNA, the CDR3 is TGCAGTGCTAGAGGTCGGGGGGCTGGTTCACCCCTCCACTTT. Its translation: CSARGRGAGSPLHF.

This chain links TRBV6-5 with TRBJ2-3; D is unclear. V lost 4 bases and J 2 bases, leaving 10 bases between the germline ends. This CDR3 has 14 amino acids. Germline V gene sequence: CDR1 MNHEY, CDR2 SVGAGI. CDR3 in DNA: TGTGCCAGCAGTTTTGGGGTATCCACAGATACGCAGTATTTT. Translating gives CASSFGVSTDTQYF.

This clonotype showed up just a few times. The chain combines TRBV11-2 with TRBJ1-5, with D unresolved. This CDR3 is 13 amino acids long. V lost 5 bases, J lost 6 bases, and 11 bases lay in between. CDR1 is SGHAT and CDR2 is FQNNGV in the germline V gene. This CDR3 reads CASSQSRTQPQHF. CDR3 DNA: TGTGCCAGCAGCCAGAGTCGGACTCAGCCCCAGCATTTT.

V and J are TRBV9 and TRBJ1-1; D remains unclear. The CDR3 runs to 13 residues. Germline V gives CDR1 SGDLS, CDR2 YYNGEE. Trimming pared 3 bases from V and 7 bases from J, leaving 13 bases between. Here the CDR3 reads CASSGEFEGEAFF. The CDR3 bases are TGTGCCAGCAGCGGCGAATTTGAGGGTGAAGCTTTCTTT.

The chain recombines TRBV12-3 or TRBV12-4 with TRBJ2-6, with 7 nucleotides matching TRBD1. The CDR3 sequence is 14 residues long. The junction had 1 base not matched to a gene; V was cut back by 6 bases and J by 2 bases. The CDR3 DNA is TGTGCCAGCAGCGACAGGGCTGGGGCCAACGTCCTGACTTTC. Its protein is CASSDRAGANVLTF.

This clonotype was detected only a few times. V is TRBV7-9 and J is TRBJ2-7; no clear D gene. V was cut by 5 bases and J by 0 bases, with 14 bases left in between. The CDR3 is 15 residues long. Germline V gives CDR1 SEHNR, CDR2 FQNEAQ (reference sequence). CDR3 loop: CASSAADMFSYEQYF. Written as DNA, the CDR3 is TGTGCCAGCAGCGCCGCAGATATGTTCTCCTACGAGCAGTACTTC.

The rearrangement joins TRBV19 to TRBJ1-5; possibly TRBD1 for D (6 bases). CDR1 LNHDA and CDR2 SQIVND come from the germline V gene (reference sequence). Trimming left V 5 bases short and J 6 bases short, with 11 bases between. CDR3 size: 13 residues. The CDR3: CASSAGGGQPQHF. CDR3 in DNA: TGTGCCAGTAGTGCGGGGGGCGGTCAGCCCCAGCATTTT.

This clonotype was counted a few times. V gene TRBV21-1 combines with J gene TRBJ2-5; no check of the table's D call, TRBD1, against the DNA was made. TRBV21-1 is a pseudogene. The CDR3 is 15 residues long. DNA for the CDR3: TGTGCCAGCAGCAAAGATCTTCCCAGGGGGGAGACCCAGTACTTC. Its protein product is CASSKDLPRGETQYF.

This chain links TRBV23-1 with TRBJ1-3, with a weak D call TRBD1 (5 bases). TRBV23-1 is an ORF, with its function uncertain. V lost 2 bases, J lost 0 bases, and 17 bases lay in between. The CDR3 totals 18 residues. The CDR3 nucleotides are TGCGCCAGCAGTCAAGCGGGTTTACAGGCCGACTCTGGAAACACCATATATTTT. Translating gives CASSQAGLQADSGNTIYF.

V usage is TRBV5-4 and J usage is TRBJ1-6; 8 positions match TRBD1. The CDR3 runs 17 residues. The germline gives CDR1 SGHNT, CDR2 YYREEE (reference sequence). V was pared by 4 bases and J by 5 bases, with 11 bases of the junction left unmatched. The CDR3 region is CASSRDRQGYNNSPLHF. Here the CDR3 DNA reads TGTGCCAGCAGCCGGGACAGGCAGGGGTACAATAATTCACCCCTCCACTTT.

In DNA, the CDR3 is TGCAGCGTTGAAGGGGCCCGGGACGGAGCCTACGAGCAGTACTTC. This gives the protein CSVEGARDGAYEQYF. The V and J genes are TRBV29-1 and TRBJ2-7; either TRBD1 or TRBD2 may supply D (5 bases each). Between the trimmed V and J ends, which lost 1 base and 2 bases, there was a span of 15 bases. The V gene's germline CDR1 is SQVTM and CDR2 ANQGSEA. The CDR3 is made up of 15 amino acids.

This clonotype came up a few times. V usage is TRBV27 and J usage is TRBJ1-1; possible D gene TRBD1, 5 bases. The ends were cut back, 5 bases at V and 5 bases at J, with 18 bases in the middle. This CDR3 region has 15 residues. The germline CDR1 and CDR2 sequences are MNHEY and SMNVEV (reference sequence). The CDR3 bases are TGTGCCAGCAGTCAAAGGGTCAGGGTATGGACTGAAGCTTTCTTT. Translated: CASSQRVRVWTEAFF.

The gene calls are TRBV6-5 and TRBJ1-4, with D possibly matching TRBD1 (5 bases). This CDR3 has 14 residues. V lost 3 bases and J 6 bases, leaving 11 bases between the germline ends. From germline, CDR1 is MNHEY and CDR2 SVGAGI. The CDR3 spells CASSYRGDHEKLFF. CDR3 sequence (DNA): TGTGCCAGCAGTTATCGGGGGGACCATGAAAAACTGTTTTTT.

In its sample, this clonotype was seen once. The CDR3 sequence is CASSYSDSTIYGYTF. In nucleotides, the CDR3 is TGTGCCAGCAGTTACTCGGACTCGACGATCTATGGCTACACCTTC. The gene calls are TRBV6-5 and TRBJ1-2; D not certain. Germline assignment: CDR1 MNHEY and CDR2 SVGAGI. This CDR3 is 15 amino acids long. V was pared by 0 bases and J by 4 bases, with 12 bases between.